What follows describes a single T cell receptor (beta chain). As yet, its antigen is unknown. Between the trimmed V and J ends, which lost 5 bases and 0 bases, there was a span of 10 bases. The CDR3 is 14 residues long. Germline CDR1 is MRHNA and CDR2 is SNTAGT. As for time point: week 23, last vaccination. The content of each vaccine dose was 300 ug of mutant IDH1 20-mer peptide, and topical imiquimod accompanied it. The data stem from a study of a mutant IDH1 vaccine in newly diagnosed glioma. Study details: Most had both radiotherapy and temozolomide beforehand; others had only one.

Study observations and caveats: There seemed to be no relation between pseudoprogression and changes in top peripheral T cell clonotypes.

The protocol was immunoSEQ multiplex PCR, while the TCRdb copy is restricted to in-frame clones and leaves out a portion. The data hold about 65,000 clones, with 70% to 90% observed a single time. The sequence was obtained from a man aged 25-45 years with glioma. The sequencing here drew on PBMCs, taken from a glioma patient whose treatment included an IDH1 peptide vaccine. V and J are TRBV6-4 and TRBJ1-2, with D perhaps matching TRBD1 (5 bases). CDR3 in DNA: TGTGCCAGCAGTTCAGACAGTTCTAACTATGGCTACACCTTC. Residues: CASSSDSSNYGYTF.